The 16 T cell receptor beta chains in this list originate from one sample, sequenced in a study of T cell changes during pregnancy in multiple sclerosis. Assay used: immunoSEQ multiplex PCR; TCRdb lists only in-frame clones, some missing. The sample includes about 29,000 clones, roughly 90% of them seen just once. The starting material was CD8+ T cells from peripheral blood mononuclear cells, obtained after pregnancy. The receptors originated from a female donor with multiple sclerosis, enrolled in a pregnancy study.

The chain carries TRBV7-9 and TRBJ2-7, with 12 bases lining up with TRBD2. Germline lookup yields CDR1 SEHNR and CDR2 FQNEAQ (reference sequence). The CDR3 length is 16 residues. V was pared by 5 bases and J by 0 bases, with 5 bases of the junction left unmatched. The CDR3 is CASSIRLAGASYEQYF. The CDR3 DNA follows: TGTGCCAGCAGCATAAGACTAGCGGGGGCCTCCTACGAGCAGTACTTC.

V gene TRBV29-1 combines with J gene TRBJ2-5; 9 bases line up with TRBD2. CDR3 size: 14 residues. V shed 3 bases, J shed 4 bases, and the junction held 6 bases outside the gene matches. Germline CDR1 and CDR2: SQVTM and ANQGSEA. CDR3 protein: CSVESSGSTETQYF. CDR3 DNA: TGCAGCGTTGAGAGTAGCGGGAGTACAGAGACCCAGTACTTC.

The chain has TRBV30 and TRBJ1-5; possible D gene TRBD1, 5 bases. Trimming removed 5 bases at V and 8 bases at J, with 10 bases between. Germline lookup yields CDR1 GTSNPN and CDR2 SVGIG (reference sequence). The CDR3 loop spans 11 amino acids. For the CDR3, the DNA is TGTGCCTGGGGGCAAGGGGAGCCCCAGCATTTT. Amino acids: CAWGQGEPQHF. Based on the CDR3 plus reference TRBV30 and TRBJ1-5, the full variable domain is SQTIHQWPATLVQPVGSPLSLECTVEGTSNPNLYWYRQAAGRGLQLLFYSVGIGQISSEVPQNLSASRPQDRQFILSSKKLLLSDSGFYLCAWGQGEPQHFGDGTRLSIL.

This clone was counted a single time. The chain employs TRBV11-1 and TRBJ1-2; 7 nucleotides match TRBD1. The CDR3 sequence is 13 residues long. The V segment lost 5 bases and the J segment 8 bases; nucleotides outside the gene matches: 8. CDR1 and CDR2 from the germline V gene are SGHAT and FQDESV (reference sequence). This CDR3 reads CASSHFTGVGYTF. In nucleotides, the CDR3 is TGTGCCAGCAGCCACTTTACAGGGGTCGGCTACACCTTC.

In its sample, this clone was seen once. The rearrangement joins TRBV6-5 to TRBJ2-3; no clear D. The CDR3 loop spans 11 amino acids. Germline CDR1 MNHEY, CDR2 SVGAGI. With 4 bases removed from V and 5 bases from J, the gap between germline ends came to 4 bases. The CDR3 DNA reads TGTGCCAGCAGTTTCCGAGATACGCAGTATTTT. Its translation: CASSFRDTQYF.

This chain joins TRBV6-6 and TRBJ2-2; TRBD2 agrees at 10 bases. The V gene's germline CDR1 is MNHNY and CDR2 SVGAGI (reference sequence). Trimming took 5 bases from V and 5 from J; bases not matched to a gene: 8. This CDR3 region has 16 residues. The CDR3 nucleotides are TGTGCCAGCAGTAACTTTCCTAGCGGGAGAACCGGGGAGCTGTTTTTT. Its protein is CASSNFPSGRTGELFF.

The gene calls are TRBV7-9 and TRBJ2-7; TRBD1 might be the D (7 bases). The CDR3 has 16 amino acids. V lost 1 base and J lost 3, with 16 bases in between. Germline V CDR1 and CDR2: SEHNR, FQNEAQ (reference sequence). CDR3 sequence (DNA): TGTGCCAGCAGCTTAGTGCGGGACAGTCAATTCTACGAGCAGTACTTC. Residues: CASSLVRDSQFYEQYF.

The chain has TRBV4-2 and TRBJ2-1; no definite D call. The CDR3 runs 15 residues. The germline V gene encodes CDR1 LGHNA and CDR2 YNFKEQ. Trimming pared 3 bases from V and 2 bases from J, leaving 11 bases between. CDR3 loop: CASSHEAPTYNEQFF. The CDR3 bases are TGTGCCAGCAGCCATGAGGCTCCGACCTACAATGAGCAGTTCTTC.

The chain carries TRBV11-3 and TRBJ2-5; the D gene is possibly TRBD2 (5 bases). Trimming cost V 1 base and J 2 bases, with 8 bases left between them. Germline V lookup: CDR1 SGHNT, CDR2 YENEEA. The CDR3 contains 14 residues. CDR3 protein: CASSLGPGQETQYF. The CDR3 DNA reads TGTGCCAGCAGCTTAGGGCCGGGGCAAGAGACCCAGTACTTC.

This chain links TRBV27 with TRBJ1-5; TRBD1 might be the D (6 bases). Trimming removed 4 bases from V and 4 bases from J, with 8 bases in between. CDR1 and CDR2 from the germline V gene are MNHEY and SMNVEV (reference sequence). This CDR3 spans 13 amino acids. CDR3: CASSWDINQPQHF. As DNA, the CDR3 is TGTGCCAGCAGTTGGGACATAAATCAGCCCCAGCATTTT.

The DNA for the CDR3 is TGTGCCAGCAGCGTAGTGGGCGGGGCGGATACGCAGTATTTT. Its protein is CASSVVGGADTQYF. The chain recombines TRBV9 with TRBJ2-3; the D gene is possibly TRBD2 (6 bases). Trimming took 0 bases from V and 6 from J, leaving 11 bases between them. This CDR3 spans 14 amino acids. CDR1 is SGDLS, CDR2 YYNGEE, per germline.

This chain uses TRBV5-1 with TRBJ2-7; 7 bases line up with TRBD1. The ends lost 7 bases at V and 6 bases at J; junction bases unmatched: 10. The CDR3 runs 13 residues. The germline V gene encodes CDR1 SGHRS and CDR2 YFSETQ. CDR3 nucleotide sequence: TGCGCCAGCCGGGTAGGGGGCGCTTCCGAGCAGTACTTC. Its protein product is CASRVGGASEQYF.

The V gene is TRBV27, the J gene TRBJ1-1; 12 bases line up with TRBD1. Germline V lookup: CDR1 MNHEY, CDR2 SMNVEV (reference sequence). The junction had 13 bases not matched to a gene; V was cut back by 4 bases and J by 4 bases. The CDR3 length is 18 residues. The CDR3 sequence: CASSSLVGTGGRGTEAFF. The CDR3 coding sequence is TGTGCCAGCAGTTCCCTTGTTGGGACAGGGGGCAGGGGCACTGAAGCTTTCTTT.

This rearrangement joins TRBV4-1 to TRBJ2-2; 9 bases line up with TRBD1. V was pared by 3 bases and J by 3 bases, with 2 bases of the junction left unmatched. Germline V lookup: CDR1 MGHRA, CDR2 YSYEKL. The CDR3 is 15 residues long. The CDR3 region is CASSQRDRDTGELFF. In nucleotides, the CDR3 is TGCGCCAGCAGCCAGCGGGACAGGGACACCGGGGAGCTGTTTTTT.

This clone occurred many times. The rearrangement links TRBV4-2 to TRBJ2-7; 8 nucleotides align to TRBD1. Germline CDR1 is LGHNA and CDR2 is YNFKEQ. The junction had 10 bases not matched to a gene; V was cut back by 3 bases and J by 12 bases. The CDR3 spans 13 residues. CDR3: CASSHGQGLVRYF. The CDR3 coding sequence is TGTGCCAGCAGCCACGGACAGGGCTTAGTTCGGTACTTC.

The chain employs TRBV4-3 and TRBJ1-1, with D possibly matching TRBD1 (5 bases). V gave up 0 bases and J gave up 8 bases, with 13 bases separating them. This CDR3 contains 14 residues. Germline V lookup: CDR1 LGHNA, CDR2 YSLEER. The CDR3 bases are TGCGCCAGCAGCCAAGATCGGTTAAGGGGAGAAGCTTTCTTT. As protein: CASSQDRLRGEAFF.